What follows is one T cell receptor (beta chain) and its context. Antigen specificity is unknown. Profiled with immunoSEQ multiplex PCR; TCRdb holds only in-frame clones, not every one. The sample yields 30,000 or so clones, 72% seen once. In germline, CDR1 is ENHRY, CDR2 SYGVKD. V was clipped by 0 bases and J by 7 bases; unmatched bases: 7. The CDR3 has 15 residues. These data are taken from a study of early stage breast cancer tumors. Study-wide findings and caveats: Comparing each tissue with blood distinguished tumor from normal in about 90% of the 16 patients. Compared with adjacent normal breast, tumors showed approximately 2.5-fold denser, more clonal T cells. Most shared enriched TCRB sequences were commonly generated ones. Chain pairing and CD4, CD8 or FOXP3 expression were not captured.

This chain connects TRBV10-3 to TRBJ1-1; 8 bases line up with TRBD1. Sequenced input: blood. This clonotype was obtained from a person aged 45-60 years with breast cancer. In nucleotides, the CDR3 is TGTGCCATCAGTGAGTCCGGACAGGGTAAAGGTGAAGCTTTCTTT. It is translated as CAISESGQGKGEAFF.